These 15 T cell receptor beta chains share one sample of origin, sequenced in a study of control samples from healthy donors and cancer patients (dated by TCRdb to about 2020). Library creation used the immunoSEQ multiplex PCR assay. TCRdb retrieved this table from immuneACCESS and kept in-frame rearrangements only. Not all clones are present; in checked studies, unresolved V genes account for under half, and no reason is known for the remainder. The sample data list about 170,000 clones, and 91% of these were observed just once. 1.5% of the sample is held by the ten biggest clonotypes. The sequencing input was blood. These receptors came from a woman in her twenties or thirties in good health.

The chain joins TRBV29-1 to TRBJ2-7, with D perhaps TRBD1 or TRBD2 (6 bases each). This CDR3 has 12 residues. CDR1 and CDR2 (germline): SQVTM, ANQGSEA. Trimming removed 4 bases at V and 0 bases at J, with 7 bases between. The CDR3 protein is CSVAGASYEQYF. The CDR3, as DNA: TGCAGCGTTGCGGGGGCCTCCTACGAGCAGTACTTC.

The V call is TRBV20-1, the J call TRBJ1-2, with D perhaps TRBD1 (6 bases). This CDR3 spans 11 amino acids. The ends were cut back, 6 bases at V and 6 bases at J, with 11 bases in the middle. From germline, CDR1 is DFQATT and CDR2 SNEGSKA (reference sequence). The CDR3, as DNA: TGCAGTGCGATGAACAGGGATGGCTACACCTTC. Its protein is CSAMNRDGYTF.

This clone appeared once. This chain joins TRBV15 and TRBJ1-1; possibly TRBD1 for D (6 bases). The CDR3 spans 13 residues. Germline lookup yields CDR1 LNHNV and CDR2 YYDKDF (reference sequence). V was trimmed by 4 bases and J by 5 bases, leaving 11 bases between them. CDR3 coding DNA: TGTGCCACCAGCACCAGGGACAAAACTGAAGCTTTCTTT. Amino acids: CATSTRDKTEAFF.

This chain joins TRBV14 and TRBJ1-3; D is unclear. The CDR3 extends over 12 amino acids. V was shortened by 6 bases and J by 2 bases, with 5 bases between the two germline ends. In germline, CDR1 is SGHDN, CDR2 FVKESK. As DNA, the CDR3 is TGTGCCAGCAGGGTCACTGGAAACACCATATATTTT. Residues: CASRVTGNTIYF. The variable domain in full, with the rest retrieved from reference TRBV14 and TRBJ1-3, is EAGVTQFPSHSVIEKGQTVTLRCDPISGHDNLYWYRRVMGKEIKFLLHFVKESKQDESGMPNNRFLAERTGGTYSTLKVQPAELEDSGVYFCASRVTGNTIYFGEGSWLTVV.

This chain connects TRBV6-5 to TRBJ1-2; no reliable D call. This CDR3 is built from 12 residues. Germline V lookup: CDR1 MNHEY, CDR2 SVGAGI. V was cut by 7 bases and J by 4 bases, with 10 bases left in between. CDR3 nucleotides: TGTGCCAGCACCAACAGCCTCTATGGCTACACCTTC. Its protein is CASTNSLYGYTF.

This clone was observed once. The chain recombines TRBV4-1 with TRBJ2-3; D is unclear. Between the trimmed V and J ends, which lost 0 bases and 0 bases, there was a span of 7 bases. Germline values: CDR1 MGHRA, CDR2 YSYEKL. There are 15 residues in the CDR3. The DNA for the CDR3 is TGCGCCAGCAGCCAAGAGGCGATTAGCACAGATACGCAGTATTTT. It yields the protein CASSQEAISTDTQYF.

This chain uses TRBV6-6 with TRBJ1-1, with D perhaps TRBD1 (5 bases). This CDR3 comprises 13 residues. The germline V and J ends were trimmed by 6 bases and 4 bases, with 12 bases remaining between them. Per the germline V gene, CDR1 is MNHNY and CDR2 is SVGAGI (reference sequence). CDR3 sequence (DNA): TGTGCCAGCAGCTCGCAGGGCGGCACTGAAGCTTTCTTT. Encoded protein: CASSSQGGTEAFF.

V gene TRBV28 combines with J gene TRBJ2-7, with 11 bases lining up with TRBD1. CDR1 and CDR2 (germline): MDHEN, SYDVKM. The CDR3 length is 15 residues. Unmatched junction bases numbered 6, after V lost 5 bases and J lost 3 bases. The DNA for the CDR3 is TGTGCCAGCAGTCGACCGGGACAGGGGGTCTACGAGCAGTACTTC. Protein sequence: CASSRPGQGVYEQYF.

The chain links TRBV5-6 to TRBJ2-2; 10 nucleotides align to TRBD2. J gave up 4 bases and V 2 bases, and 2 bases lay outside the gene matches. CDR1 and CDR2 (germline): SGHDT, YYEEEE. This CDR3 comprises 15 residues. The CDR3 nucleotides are TGTGCCAGCAGCTTAGCGGGAGGGCTCACCGGGGAGCTGTTTTTT. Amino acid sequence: CASSLAGGLTGELFF. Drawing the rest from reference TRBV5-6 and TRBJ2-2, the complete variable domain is DAGVTQSPTHLIKTRGQQVTLRCSPKSGHDTVSWYQQALGQGPQFIFQYYEEEERQRGNFPDRFSGHQFPNYSSELNVNALLLGDSALYLCASSLAGGLTGELFFGEGSRLTVL.

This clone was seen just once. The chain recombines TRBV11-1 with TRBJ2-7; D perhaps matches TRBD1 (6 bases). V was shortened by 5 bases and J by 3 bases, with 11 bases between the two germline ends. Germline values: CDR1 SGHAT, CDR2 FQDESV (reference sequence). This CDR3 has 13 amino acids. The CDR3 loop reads CASSLRTDYEQYF. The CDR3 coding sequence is TGTGCCAGCAGCCTCCGGACAGACTACGAGCAGTACTTC.

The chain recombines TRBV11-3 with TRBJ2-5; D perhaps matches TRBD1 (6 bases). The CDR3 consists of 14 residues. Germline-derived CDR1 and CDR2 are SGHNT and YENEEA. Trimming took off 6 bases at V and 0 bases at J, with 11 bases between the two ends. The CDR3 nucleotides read TGTGCCAGCAGTGGGGGCTGGTACCAAGAGACCCAGTACTTC. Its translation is CASSGGWYQETQYF. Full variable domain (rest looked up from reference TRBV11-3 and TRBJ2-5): EAGVVQSPRYKIIEKKQPVAFWCNPISGHNTLYWYLQNLGQGPELLIRYENEEAVDDSQLPKDRFSAERLKGVDSTLKIQPAELGDSAVYLCASSGGWYQETQYFGPGTRLLVL.

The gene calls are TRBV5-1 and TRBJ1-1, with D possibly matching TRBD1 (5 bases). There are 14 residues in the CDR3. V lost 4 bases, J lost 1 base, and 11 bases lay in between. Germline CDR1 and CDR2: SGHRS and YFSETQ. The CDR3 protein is CASSHNQGNTEAFF. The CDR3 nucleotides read TGCGCCAGCAGCCATAATCAGGGGAACACTGAAGCTTTCTTT.

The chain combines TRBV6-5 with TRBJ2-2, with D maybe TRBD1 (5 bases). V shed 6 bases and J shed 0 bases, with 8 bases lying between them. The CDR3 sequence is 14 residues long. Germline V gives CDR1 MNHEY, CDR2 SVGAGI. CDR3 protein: CASRQAANTGELFF. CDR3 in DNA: TGTGCCAGCAGACAGGCCGCGAACACCGGGGAGCTGTTTTTT.

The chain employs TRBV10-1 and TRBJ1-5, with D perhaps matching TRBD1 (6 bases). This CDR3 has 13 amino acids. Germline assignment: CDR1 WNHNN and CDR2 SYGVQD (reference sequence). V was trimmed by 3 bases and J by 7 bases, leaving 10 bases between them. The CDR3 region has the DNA TGCGCCAGCAGTGACAGGGGATCCCAGCCCCAGCATTTT. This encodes CASSDRGSQPQHF.

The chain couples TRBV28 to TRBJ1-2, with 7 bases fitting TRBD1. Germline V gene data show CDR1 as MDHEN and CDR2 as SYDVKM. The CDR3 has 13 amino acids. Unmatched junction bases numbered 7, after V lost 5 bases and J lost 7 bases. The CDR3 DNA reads TGTGCCAGCAGTCCCGGACAGGAGGTTGGCTACACCTTC. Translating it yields CASSPGQEVGYTF.